Reported below is one TCR beta chain. Antigen unknown. V was cut by 5 bases and J by 7 bases, with 17 bases left in between. This CDR3 region has 14 residues. Looked up from germline, CDR1 is SGHTA and CDR2 is FQGNSA. This sample stems from a study of CD8 T cells in Susac syndrome. Study overall: Blood was drawn from Susac syndrome patients while they were therapy-naive, on corticosteroids, or on intravenous immunoglobulin alone.

Sequencing of TCR beta was performed on blood CD8+ T cells and on blood CD4+ T cells. It was with random hexamers that roughly 0.45 to 1 ug RNA was reverse transcribed. The TCR beta CDR3 was amplified by immunoSEQ multiplex PCR across 54 Vbeta, 13 Jbeta. TCRdb reanalysed the immunoSEQ multiplex PCR reads using MiXCR and keeps one entry per CDR3 protein. The repertoire consists of about 130,000 distinct CDR3 sequences, with around 94% occurring once and the leading ten covering about 0.19%. General study results and limits: The total CD8+ repertoires contained about 15 Susac-specific public clones, and the CD8+ TEMRA repertoires contained 5 or 6.

The TCR originated in a human donor with Susac syndrome. J is TRBJ1-2 and V is TRBV7-2, with D hard to call. The material sequenced was CD8+ T cells from PBMCs. CDR3 protein: CASSQELGLGGYTF. In nucleotides, the CDR3 is TGTGCCAGCAGCCAAGAACTTGGTCTCGGTGGCTACACCTTC.